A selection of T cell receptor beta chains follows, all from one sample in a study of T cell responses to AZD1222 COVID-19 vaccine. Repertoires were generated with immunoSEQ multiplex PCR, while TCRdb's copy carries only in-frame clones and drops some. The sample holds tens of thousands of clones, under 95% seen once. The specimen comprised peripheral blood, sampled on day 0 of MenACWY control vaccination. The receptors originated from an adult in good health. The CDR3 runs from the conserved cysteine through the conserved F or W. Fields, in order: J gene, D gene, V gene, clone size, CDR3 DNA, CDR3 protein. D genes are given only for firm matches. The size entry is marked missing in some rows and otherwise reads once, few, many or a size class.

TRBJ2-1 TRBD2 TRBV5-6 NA TGTGCCAGCAGTCTACCGTCAGGCGGGGGGGCGGAGAATGAGCAGTTCTTC CASSLPSGGGAENEQFF
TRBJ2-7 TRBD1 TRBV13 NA TGTGCCAGCAGCGGGGGACAGGGGCCCACCTACGAGCAGTACTTC CASSGGQGPTYEQYF
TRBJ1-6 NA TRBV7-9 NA TGTGCCAGCAGCTCGGGGGGCGCCTATAATTCACCCCTCCACTTT CASSSGGAYNSPLHF
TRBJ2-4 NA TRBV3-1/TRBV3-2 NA TGTGCCAGCAGCCAAGGAGCAGCCTCCAAAAACATTCAGTACTTC CASSQGAASKNIQYF
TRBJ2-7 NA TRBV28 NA TGTGCCAGCAGTTTGGGCTCCCTTGGCGAGCAGTACTTC CASSLGSLGEQYF
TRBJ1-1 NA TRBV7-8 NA TGTGCCAGCAGCTTATACGAGGGGGGTACCACTGAAGCTTTCTTT CASSLYEGGTTEAFF
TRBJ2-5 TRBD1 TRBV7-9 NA TGTGCCAGCAGCTTAAATTCAGGGGGCGTAGAGACCCAGTACTTC CASSLNSGGVETQYF
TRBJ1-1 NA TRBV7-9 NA TGTGCCAGCAGCTCCTCTGGAGGCACTGAAGCTTTCTTT CASSSSGGTEAFF
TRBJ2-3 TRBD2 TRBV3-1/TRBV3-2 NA TGTGCCAGCAGCTATATAGCGGGTCAAGATACGCAGTATTTT CASSYIAGQDTQYF
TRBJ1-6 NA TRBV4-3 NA TGCGCCAGCAGCCAAGATCCCTTGGGGGGATCACCCCTCCACTTT CASSQDPLGGSPLHF
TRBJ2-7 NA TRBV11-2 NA TGTGCCAGCAGCTTAGATCCGGGCGTCTCCTACGAGCAGTACTTC CASSLDPGVSYEQYF
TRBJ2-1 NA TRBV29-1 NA TGCAGCGGTGGGACAAACACGCAGTTCTTC CSGGTNTQFF
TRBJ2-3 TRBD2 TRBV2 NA TGTGCCAGCAGGGATACCACTAGCGGGGGGCCGAGAGATACGCAGTATTTT CASRDTTSGGPRDTQYF
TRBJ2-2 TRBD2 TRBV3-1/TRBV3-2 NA TGTGCCAGCAGCCAATTGAGTCCTGGACTAGCGGGTCTGAACACCGGGGAGCTGTTTTTT CASSQLSPGLAGLNTGELFF
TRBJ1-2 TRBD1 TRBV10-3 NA TGTGCCATCAGTGACTCCGGGACAGGGCATGGCTACACCTTC CAISDSGTGHGYTF
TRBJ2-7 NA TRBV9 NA TGTGCCAGCAGCGTAGGACCCCCTACTTCGGAGCAGTACTTC CASSVGPPTSEQYF
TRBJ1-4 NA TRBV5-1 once TGCGCCAGCAGCTTGGAGGGGGGACCTAATGAAAAACTGTTTTTT CASSLEGGPNEKLFF
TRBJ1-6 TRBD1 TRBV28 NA TGTGCCAGCAGTTTCCCGACAGGGGGCGCAGGTTCACCCCTCCACTTT CASSFPTGGAGSPLHF
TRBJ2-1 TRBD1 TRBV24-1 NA TGTGCCACCAGTGATCCGGACAGGGGTGGGCAGTTCTTC CATSDPDRGGQFF
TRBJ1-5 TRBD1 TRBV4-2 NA TGTGCCAGCAGCCCCCGCTCCCCGGGACAGGGAATGGATCAGCCCCAGCATTTT CASSPRSPGQGMDQPQHF